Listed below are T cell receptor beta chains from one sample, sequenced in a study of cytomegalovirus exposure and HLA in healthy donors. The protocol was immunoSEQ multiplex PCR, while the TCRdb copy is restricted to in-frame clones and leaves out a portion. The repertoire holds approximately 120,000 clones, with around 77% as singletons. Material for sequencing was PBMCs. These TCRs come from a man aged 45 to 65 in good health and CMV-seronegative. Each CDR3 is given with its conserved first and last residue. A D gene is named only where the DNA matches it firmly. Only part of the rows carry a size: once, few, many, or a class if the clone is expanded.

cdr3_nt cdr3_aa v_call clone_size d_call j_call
TGTGCCAGCTCACTAGAGTTTCCCTCCTACGAGCAGTACTTC CASSLEFPSYEQYF TRBV18 . . TRBJ2-7
TGTGCCAGCAGTGGGGGGGGGACATCCCGGAACACCATATATTTT CASSGGGTSRNTIYF TRBV6-1 once . TRBJ1-3
TGTGCCACCGGGGGGCGGGAAGCCGAGCAGTACTTC CATGGREAEQYF TRBV7-2 . . TRBJ2-7
TGTGCCAGCAGTGGGTCTGCCCGGGACAGCTACCGCACTCGGGGTGGCTACACCTTC CASSGSARDSYRTRGGYTF TRBV6-1 . TRBD1 TRBJ1-2
TGTGCCAGCAGCAACCGTACCTACAGTGGAAACACCATATATTTT CASSNRTYSGNTIYF TRBV21-1 . . TRBJ1-3
TGTGCCAGCAGGGCGGACAGAACGAACACTGAAGCTTTCTTT CASRADRTNTEAFF TRBV6-5 . . TRBJ1-1
TGCGCCAGCAGCTTGGCTGTGGGGGCCGGGGCCAACGTCCTGACTTTC CASSLAVGAGANVLTF TRBV5-1 . . TRBJ2-6
TGCAGCGTCCTGGGACAAATGAACACTGAAGCTTTCTTT CSVLGQMNTEAFF TRBV29-1 . . TRBJ1-1
TGCAGTGCTAGAGGCCAGGGAGAGCAGTACTTC CSARGQGEQYF TRBV20-1 . . TRBJ2-7
TGTGCCAGCAGGTCGACAGGCTACAATGAGCAGTTCTTC CASRSTGYNEQFF TRBV11-2 . . TRBJ2-1
TGTGCCAGCAGCTTCGGGACTCTCGGAAACACCATATATTTT CASSFGTLGNTIYF TRBV9 once . TRBJ1-3
TGTGCCAGCTCACTCACTAGCGGGGTCTCCTACGAGCAGTACTTC CASSLTSGVSYEQYF TRBV18 . TRBD2 TRBJ2-7
TGCGCCAGCAACGACAGGGTCGGCACCGGGGAGCTGTTTTTT CASNDRVGTGELFF TRBV5-1 . TRBD1 TRBJ2-2
TGCAGTGCCCAGGGGCAGGTCGAGCAGTACTTC CSAQGQVEQYF TRBV20-1 . . TRBJ2-7
TGTGCCAGTAGGGCACAGGGCATCTCCTACAATGAGCAGTTCTTC CASRAQGISYNEQFF TRBV19 . . TRBJ2-1
TGTGCCAGCAGTCCCCCCGGGACAGAACAAGAGACCCAGTACTTC CASSPPGTEQETQYF TRBV28 . TRBD1 TRBJ2-5
TGTGCCAGCAGTTTGTTTTCATCGAGGAACACCATATATTTT CASSLFSSRNTIYF TRBV6-5 . . TRBJ1-3
TGTGCCACCTCTTTTTTATCCGAGCAGTACTTC CATSFLSEQYF TRBV6-6 . . TRBJ2-7
TGTGCCATCAGTGAGCCGACAGGGACTAGCGGGGAAGGATACACAGATACGCAGTATTTT CAISEPTGTSGEGYTDTQYF TRBV10-3 few TRBD2 TRBJ2-3
TGTGCCAGCAGTTACGCAGGATCTTACGAGCAGTACTTC CASSYAGSYEQYF TRBV6-5 . . TRBJ2-7
TGTGCCAGCAGCCTCCCCCCTAGCGGGAATTTGTATGAGCAGTTCTTC CASSLPPSGNLYEQFF TRBV7-8 few TRBD2 TRBJ2-1
TGTGCCAGCAGTCCCAGGGTTTCCCCCTACGAGCAGTACTTC CASSPRVSPYEQYF TRBV7-2 . . TRBJ2-7
TGTGCCAGCGGGGAAAGCAGGGGTACAGATACGCAGTATTTT CASGESRGTDTQYF TRBV2 . . TRBJ2-3
TGTGCCAGCAGACCCAGGGTGGCGGACGCTTTCTTT CASRPRVADAFF TRBV6-1 . . TRBJ1-1
TGTGCCAGCAGCTTAGAACAGGGGGCGCGAGAGACCCAGTACTTC CASSLEQGARETQYF TRBV7-9 . TRBD1 TRBJ2-5
TGTGCCAGTAGTTCGGCGGCCCCGAGCAATGAGCAGTTCTTC CASSSAAPSNEQFF TRBV19 . . TRBJ2-1
TGCGCCAGCAGCTTGGGGACAGGTTCTAACCAGCCCCAGCATTTT CASSLGTGSNQPQHF TRBV5-1 once TRBD1 TRBJ1-5
TGTGCCAGCAGTGTAGCACTAGCGGGACAATGGGAGCAGTACTTC CASSVALAGQWEQYF TRBV2 few TRBD2 TRBJ2-7
TGTGCCAGCAGCCGGACGACGGTAGCGGGAGCCTCCTACGAGCAGTACTTC CASSRTTVAGASYEQYF TRBV5-8 . TRBD2 TRBJ2-7
TGTGCCAGCAGTGCGGTGGCCTACTCCTACGAGCAGTACTTC CASSAVAYSYEQYF TRBV6-5 once . TRBJ2-7
TGTGCCAGCAGCCGTCTAGCGGGAGTGGGCGAGCAGTACTTC CASSRLAGVGEQYF TRBV27 . TRBD2 TRBJ2-7
TGTGCCAGCAGGGTGCACAGGGGGAACACTGAAGCTTTCTTT CASRVHRGNTEAFF TRBV7-2 once TRBD1 TRBJ1-1
TGCGCCAGCAGCTCGGGACTAGCGGCACTCTACGAGCAGTACTTC CASSSGLAALYEQYF TRBV5-1 . TRBD2 TRBJ2-7
TGTGCCAGCAGAAGGGACAGGGGTATGGCCCAGCATTTT CASRRDRGMAQHF TRBV27 . TRBD1 TRBJ1-5
TGCAGCGTCGCCCTAGCGGCTTACAATGAGCAGTTCTTC CSVALAAYNEQFF TRBV29-1 once TRBD2 TRBJ2-1
TGTGCCAGCAGCGGCTGGGGGGCCTACAATGAGCAGTTCTTC CASSGWGAYNEQFF TRBV7-8 few . TRBJ2-1
TGTGCCAGCAGTTTATCATCGCCCCAGCATTTT CASSLSSPQHF TRBV28 . . TRBJ1-5
TGTGCCAGCAGTGGTGCGAGGACTGTCTATGGCTACACCTTC CASSGARTVYGYTF TRBV2 . . TRBJ1-2
TGTGCCAGCAGATCTACTCTAGCGGGGTTCAGCAATGAGCAGTTCTTC CASRSTLAGFSNEQFF TRBV11-2 . TRBD2 TRBJ2-1
TGCGCCAGCAGCCAACAACAGGGGAACGCCGGGGAGCTGTTTTTT CASSQQQGNAGELFF TRBV4-1 . TRBD1 TRBJ2-2
TGTGCCAGCAGCTTGGGACTAGCGGGCACAAACACCATATATTTT CASSLGLAGTNTIYF TRBV5-8 . . TRBJ1-3
TGTGCCAGCAGCTTAGAGCGGGGTTCTGAAGCTTTCTTT CASSLERGSEAFF TRBV7-6 . . TRBJ1-1
TGTGCCAGCAGTCCTGGACAGGGGGAAGAGACCCAGTACTTC CASSPGQGEETQYF TRBV6-5 few TRBD1 TRBJ2-5
TGTGCCAGCTCACCGGGGCTAGCGGAGACCCAGTACTTC CASSPGLAETQYF TRBV18 . . TRBJ2-5
TGTGCCAGCAGTTTAGACAGGGCCACAGAACAGCCCCAGCATTTT CASSLDRATEQPQHF TRBV28 . TRBD1 TRBJ1-5
TGTGCCACCAGCAGAGCGGGAGAAAGGCTTTACGAGCAGTACTTC CATSRAGERLYEQYF TRBV15 . . TRBJ2-7
TGTGCCAGTAGTCCTAACCCGGGGAACACTGAAGCTTTCTTT CASSPNPGNTEAFF TRBV19 . . TRBJ1-1
TGTGCCAGCTCCGGGACTGTACAAGAGACCCAGTACTTC CASSGTVQETQYF TRBV18 . . TRBJ2-5
TGTGCCAGCAACCTGAGCGGGAGGGTAATGAGTGAGCAGTTCTTC CASNLSGRVMSEQFF TRBV28 . TRBD2 TRBJ2-1
TGCGCCAGCAGCTTTGGGCCAGGGGACACTGAAGCTTTCTTT CASSFGPGDTEAFF TRBV5-1 . . TRBJ1-1
TGTGCCATCAGTCGTGACAAGAATGGCGGCTACACCTTC CAISRDKNGGYTF TRBV10-3 few . TRBJ1-2
TGCGCCAGCAGCTTGGGGGACATCAGGGGCTACACCTTC CASSLGDIRGYTF TRBV5-1 . . TRBJ1-2